This T cell receptor beta chain was recovered during a study of T cell changes during pregnancy in multiple sclerosis. Measured with immunoSEQ multiplex PCR; TCRdb has only the in-frame clones, and not every one. The profile shows 40,000 to 60,000 clones, less than 95% of them singletons. Germline CDR1 MNHEY, CDR2 SMNVEV (reference sequence). The CDR3 length is 14 residues. Between the trimmed V and J ends, which lost 6 bases and 7 bases, there was a span of 18 bases. The sequencing here drew on CD4+ T cells from peripheral blood mononuclear cells, taken in the third trimester of pregnancy. This TCR came from a female donor with multiple sclerosis, enrolled in a pregnancy study. The chain is built from TRBV27 and TRBJ1-1, with D perhaps TRBD1 (6 bases). CDR3 sequence (DNA): TGTGCCAGCAGCCCAATCCCCGGACAGAATGAAGCTTTCTTT. Protein sequence: CASSPIPGQNEAFF.